This T cell receptor (beta chain) was observed in a study of post-analysis software for immune sequencing data. Study information: Relapsing-remitting, secondary progressive and progressive-relapsing courses of multiple sclerosis were included.

Germline V CDR1 and CDR2: SEHNR, FQNEAQ (reference sequence). The ends were cut back, 3 bases at V and 4 bases at J, with 12 bases in the middle. The CDR3 sequence is 14 residues long. Comments on this clonotype: Its matching antigen is unknown.

Carried by the TCR beta cDNA libraries were unique molecular identifiers. There were about 0.95 to 11 million T cells, and approximately 500,000 cDNA molecules came from them. Using its own MiXCR run on the PCR reads, TCRdb lists one record per CDR3 protein. The table has hundreds of thousands of distinct CDR3 sequences, around 44% seen once; the top ten hold 1.5% to 2%. Points from the study as a whole: There was significantly lower normalized Chao1 diversity in multiple sclerosis patients than in controls. Included in a set of several TRBV segments more frequent in patients than controls were TRBV5-6, TRBV5-1 and TRBV20-1.

V and J are TRBV7-9 and TRBJ1-1; weak D call: TRBD1 (6 bases). Sequencing used blood. The origin of this receptor is a girl aged 10-17 years with multiple sclerosis. CDR3 coding DNA: TGTGCCAGCAGCTTCCCCGGACAGAGCACTGAAGCTTTCTTT. Its protein product is CASSFPGQSTEAFF. Based on the CDR3 plus reference TRBV7-9 and TRBJ1-1, the full variable domain is DTGVSQNPRHKITKRGQNVTFRCDPISEHNRLYWYRQTLGQGPEFLTYFQNEAQLEKSRLLSDRFSAERPKGSFSTLEIQRTEQGDSAMYLCASSFPGQSTEAFFGQGTRLTVV.